These 6 T cell receptor beta chains were sequenced from one sample in a study of graft-versus-host responses after intestinal transplantation. The table came from immunoSEQ multiplex PCR; TCRdb's copy has only in-frame clones and leaves some out. The sample gives about 15,000 clones, 25% to 35% of which show up once; 3.5% to 4% is in the top ten. Source: alloreactive CD4+ T cells from a mixed lymphocyte reaction culture, taken before intestinal transplant. Subset given: CFSE-low proliferating T cells sorted from roughly six-day pre-transplant mixed lymphocyte reaction (GvH or HvG direction). These receptor sequences come from a human patient who received an intestinal transplant.

The V and J genes are TRBV21-1 and TRBJ1-1; the table's D call, TRBD1, has no DNA check behind it. TRBV21-1 is a pseudogene segment. The CDR3 extends over 15 amino acids. CDR3 loop: CASLVLEGARTEAFF. The CDR3 DNA reads TGTGCCAGCTTAGTCCTGGAGGGGGCGCGAACTGAAGCTTTCTTT.

The J gene is TRBJ1-4, the V gene TRBV15; D unresolved. Germline V gives CDR1 LNHNV, CDR2 YYDKDF (reference sequence). The CDR3 is 13 residues long. V lost 1 base, J lost 8 bases, and 8 bases lay in between. Here the CDR3 DNA reads TGTGCCACCAGCAGAGGAAGGCGAGAAAAACTGTTTTTT. Translating gives CATSRGRREKLFF.

This clone was found a few times. The V and J genes are TRBV9 and TRBJ1-3; D unclear. V was shortened by 0 bases and J by 0 bases, with 7 bases between the two germline ends. CDR3 length equals 15 residues. Germline values: CDR1 SGDLS, CDR2 YYNGEE. The CDR3 reads CASSVESSSGNTIYF. The DNA for the CDR3 is TGTGCCAGCAGCGTAGAAAGCAGCTCTGGAAACACCATATATTTT.

The V gene is TRBV7-9, the J gene TRBJ2-7; 8 bases fit TRBD2. Germline CDR1 and CDR2: SEHNR and FQNEAQ (reference sequence). The V gene end was trimmed by 1 base and the J gene end by 4 bases; junction bases not matched to a gene: 9. This CDR3 is built from 16 residues. CDR3 protein: CASSLGSGSMSYEQYF. For the CDR3, the DNA is TGTGCCAGCAGCTTAGGGAGCGGGAGTATGAGTTACGAGCAGTACTTC.

This clone has more than one count but fewer than ten. CDR3 sequence reads: CASSHPNQETQYF. CDR3 nucleotides: TGTGCCAGCAGCCACCCGAACCAAGAGACCCAGTACTTC. V and J are TRBV4-2 and TRBJ2-5, with D unresolved. This CDR3 is built from 13 residues. Per germline, CDR1 LGHNA and CDR2 YNFKEQ. V was cut by 3 bases and J by 0 bases, with 5 bases left in between.

The chain links TRBV4-1 to TRBJ2-5; D is undetermined. The V gene lost 0 bases and the J gene lost 5 bases, with 7 bases spanning the gap. Germline loops: CDR1 MGHRA, CDR2 YSYEKL. The CDR3 extends over 13 amino acids. This CDR3 reads CASSQDSDETQYF. Written as DNA, the CDR3 is TGCGCCAGCAGCCAAGATTCGGACGAGACCCAGTACTTC.